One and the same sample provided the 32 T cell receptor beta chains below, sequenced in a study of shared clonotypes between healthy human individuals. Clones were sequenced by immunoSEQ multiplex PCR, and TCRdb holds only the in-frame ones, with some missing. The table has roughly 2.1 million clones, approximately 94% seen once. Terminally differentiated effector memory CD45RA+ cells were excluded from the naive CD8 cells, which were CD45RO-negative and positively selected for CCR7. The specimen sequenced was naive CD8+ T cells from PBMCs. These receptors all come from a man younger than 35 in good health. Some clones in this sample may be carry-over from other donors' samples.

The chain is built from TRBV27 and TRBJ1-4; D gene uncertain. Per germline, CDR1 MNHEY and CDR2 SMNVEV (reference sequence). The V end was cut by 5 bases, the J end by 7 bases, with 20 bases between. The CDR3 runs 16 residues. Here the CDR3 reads CASSPSAGEWSEKLFF. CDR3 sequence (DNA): TGTGCCAGCAGTCCCAGTGCCGGGGAGTGGAGTGAAAAACTGTTTTTT.

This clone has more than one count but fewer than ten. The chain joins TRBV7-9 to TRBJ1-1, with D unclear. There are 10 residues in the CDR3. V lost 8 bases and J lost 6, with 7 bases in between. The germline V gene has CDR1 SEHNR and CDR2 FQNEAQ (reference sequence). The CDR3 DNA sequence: TGTGCCAGCTTTTTCCCTGAAGCTTTCTTT. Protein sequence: CASFFPEAFF.

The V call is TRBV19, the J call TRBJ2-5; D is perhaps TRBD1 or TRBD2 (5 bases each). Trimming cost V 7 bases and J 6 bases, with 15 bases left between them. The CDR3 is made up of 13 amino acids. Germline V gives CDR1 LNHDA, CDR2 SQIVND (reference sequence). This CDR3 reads CASTPGRDQTQYF. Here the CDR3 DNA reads TGTGCCAGTACCCCGGGCAGGGACCAGACCCAGTACTTC. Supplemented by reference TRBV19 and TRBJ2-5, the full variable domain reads DGGITQSPKYLFRKEGQNVTLSCEQNLNHDAMYWYRQDPGQGLRLIYYSQIVNDFQKGDIAEGYSVSREKKESFPLTVTSAQKNPTAFYLCASTPGRDQTQYFGPGTRLLVL.

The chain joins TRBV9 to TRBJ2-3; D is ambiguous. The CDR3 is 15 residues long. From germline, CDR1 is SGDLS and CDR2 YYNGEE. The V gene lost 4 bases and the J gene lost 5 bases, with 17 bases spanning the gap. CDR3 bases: TGTGCCAGCAGCCCACACCGTGGATCTGGAGATACGCAGTATTTT. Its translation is CASSPHRGSGDTQYF.

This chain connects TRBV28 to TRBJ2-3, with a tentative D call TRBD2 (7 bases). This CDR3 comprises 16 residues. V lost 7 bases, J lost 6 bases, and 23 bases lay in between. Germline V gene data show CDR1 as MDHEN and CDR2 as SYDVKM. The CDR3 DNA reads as TGTGCCAGCAACCGTCGGGGGCGGGAGTTTTCTGATACGCAGTATTTT. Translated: CASNRRGREFSDTQYF.

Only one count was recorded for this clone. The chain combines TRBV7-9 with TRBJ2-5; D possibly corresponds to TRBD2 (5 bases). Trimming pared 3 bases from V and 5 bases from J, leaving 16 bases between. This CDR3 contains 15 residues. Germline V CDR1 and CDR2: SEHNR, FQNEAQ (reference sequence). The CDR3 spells CASSFGYGKGETQYF. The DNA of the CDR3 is TGTGCCAGCAGCTTCGGTTACGGGAAAGGGGAGACCCAGTACTTC.

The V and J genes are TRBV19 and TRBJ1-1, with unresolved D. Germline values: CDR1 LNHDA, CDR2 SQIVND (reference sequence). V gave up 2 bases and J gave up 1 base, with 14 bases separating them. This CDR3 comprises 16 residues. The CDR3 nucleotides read TGTGCCAGTAGTATATTGCGGCAAGAACAGAACACTGAAGCTTTCTTT. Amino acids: CASSILRQEQNTEAFF.

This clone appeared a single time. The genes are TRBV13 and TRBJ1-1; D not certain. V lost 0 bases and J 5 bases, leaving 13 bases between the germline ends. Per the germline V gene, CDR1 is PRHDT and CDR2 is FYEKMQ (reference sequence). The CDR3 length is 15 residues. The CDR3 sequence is CASSLGPGPRTEAFF. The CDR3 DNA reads TGTGCCAGCAGCTTAGGTCCCGGGCCGAGGACTGAAGCTTTCTTT.

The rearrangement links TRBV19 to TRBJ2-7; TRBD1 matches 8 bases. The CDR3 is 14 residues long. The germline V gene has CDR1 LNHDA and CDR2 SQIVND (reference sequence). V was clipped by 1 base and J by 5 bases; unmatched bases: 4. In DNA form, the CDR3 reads TGTGCCAGTAGTATAGTTCCAGGGGGCAACGAGCAGTACTTC. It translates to CASSIVPGGNEQYF.

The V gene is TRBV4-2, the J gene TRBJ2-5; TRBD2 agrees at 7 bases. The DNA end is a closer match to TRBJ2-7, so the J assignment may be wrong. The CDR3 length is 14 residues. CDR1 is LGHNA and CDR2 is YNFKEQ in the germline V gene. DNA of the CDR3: TGTGCCAGCAGCCAAGAAAGGACTAGCTACGAGCAGTACTTC. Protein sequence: CASSQERTSYEQYF.

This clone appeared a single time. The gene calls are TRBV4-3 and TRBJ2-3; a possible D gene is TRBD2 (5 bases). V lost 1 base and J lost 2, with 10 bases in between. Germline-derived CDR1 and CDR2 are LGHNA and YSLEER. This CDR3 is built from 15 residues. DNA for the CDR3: TGCGCCAGCAGCCAAGTCCAGCGGAACACAGATACGCAGTATTTT. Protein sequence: CASSQVQRNTDTQYF.

The CDR3 DNA reads TGTGCCAGCAGCGTAAGTGGTTCGGGCCACTACGAGCAGTACTTC. Translation: CASSVSGSGHYEQYF. The rearrangement joins TRBV9 to TRBJ2-7; D is ambiguous. The CDR3 has 15 residues. V was shortened by 1 base and J by 3 bases, with 14 bases between the two germline ends. The germline gives CDR1 SGDLS, CDR2 YYNGEE.

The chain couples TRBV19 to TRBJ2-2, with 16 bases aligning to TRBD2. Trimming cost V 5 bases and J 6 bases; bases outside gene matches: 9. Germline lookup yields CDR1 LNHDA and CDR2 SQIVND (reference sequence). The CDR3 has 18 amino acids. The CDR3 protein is CASSALGLAGGFAGELFF. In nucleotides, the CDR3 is TGTGCCAGTAGTGCGCTGGGACTAGCGGGAGGGTTCGCCGGGGAGCTGTTTTTT.

In DNA form, the CDR3 reads TGTGCCATCGCCTCAGGCGGGGGTCTGGGAGAGACCCAGTACTTC. Protein: CAIASGGGLGETQYF. The rearrangement uses TRBV10-3 and TRBJ2-5; 7 bases are a match to TRBD2. Trimming removed 8 bases from V and 4 bases from J; junction bases left unmatched: 13. Germline assignment: CDR1 ENHRY and CDR2 SYGVKD. The CDR3 is 15 amino acids.

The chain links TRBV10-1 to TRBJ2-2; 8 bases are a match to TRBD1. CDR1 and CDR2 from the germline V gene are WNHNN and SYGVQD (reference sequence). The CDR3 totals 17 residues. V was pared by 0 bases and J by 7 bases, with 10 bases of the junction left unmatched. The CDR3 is CASSESIHGQGGGELFF. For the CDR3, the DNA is TGCGCCAGCAGTGAGTCGATCCATGGACAGGGTGGCGGGGAGCTGTTTTTT.

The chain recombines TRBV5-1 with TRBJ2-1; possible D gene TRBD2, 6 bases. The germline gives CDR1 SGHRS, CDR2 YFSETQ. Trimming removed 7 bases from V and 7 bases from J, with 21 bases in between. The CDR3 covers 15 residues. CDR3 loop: CASRLLALPGNEQFF. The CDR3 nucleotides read TGCGCCAGCCGGCTACTAGCCCTACCGGGGAATGAGCAGTTCTTC.

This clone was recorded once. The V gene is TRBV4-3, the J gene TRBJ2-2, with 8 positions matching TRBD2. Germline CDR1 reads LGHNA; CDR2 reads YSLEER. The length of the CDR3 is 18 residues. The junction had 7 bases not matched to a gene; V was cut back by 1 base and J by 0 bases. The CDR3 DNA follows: TGCGCCAGCAGCCAAGCTCTAACTAGCGGACCGAACACCGGGGAGCTGTTTTTT. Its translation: CASSQALTSGPNTGELFF.

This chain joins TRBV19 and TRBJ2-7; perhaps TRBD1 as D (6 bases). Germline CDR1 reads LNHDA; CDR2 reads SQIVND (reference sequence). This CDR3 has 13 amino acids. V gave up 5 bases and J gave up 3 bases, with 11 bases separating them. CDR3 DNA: TGTGCCAGTAGTGGCAGGGGCGACTACGAGCAGTACTTC. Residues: CASSGRGDYEQYF.

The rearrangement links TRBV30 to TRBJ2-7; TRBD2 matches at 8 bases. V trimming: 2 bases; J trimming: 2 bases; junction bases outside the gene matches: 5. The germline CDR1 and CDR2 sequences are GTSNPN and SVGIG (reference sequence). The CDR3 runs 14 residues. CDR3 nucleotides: TGTGCCTGGAGTTTTTTAGCGGGGACCTACGAGCAGTACTTC. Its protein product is CAWSFLAGTYEQYF.

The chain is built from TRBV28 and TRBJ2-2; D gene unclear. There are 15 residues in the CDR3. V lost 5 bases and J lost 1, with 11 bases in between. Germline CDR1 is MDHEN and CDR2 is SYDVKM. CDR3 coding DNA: TGTGCCAGCAGTATAACCGGGCTGAACACCGGGGAGCTGTTTTTT. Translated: CASSITGLNTGELFF. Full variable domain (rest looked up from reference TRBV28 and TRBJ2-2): DVKVTQSSRYLVKRTGEKVFLECVQDMDHENMFWYRQDPGLGLRLIYFSYDVKMKEKGDIPEGYSVSREKKERFSLILESASTNQTSMYLCASSITGLNTGELFFGEGSRLTVL.

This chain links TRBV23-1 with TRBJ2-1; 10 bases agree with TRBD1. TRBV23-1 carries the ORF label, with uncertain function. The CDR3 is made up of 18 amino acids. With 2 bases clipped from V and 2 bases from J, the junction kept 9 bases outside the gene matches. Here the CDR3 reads CASSQAGQGECPYNEQFF. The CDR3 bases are TGCGCCAGCAGTCAAGCAGGACAGGGGGAATGTCCCTACAATGAGCAGTTCTTC.

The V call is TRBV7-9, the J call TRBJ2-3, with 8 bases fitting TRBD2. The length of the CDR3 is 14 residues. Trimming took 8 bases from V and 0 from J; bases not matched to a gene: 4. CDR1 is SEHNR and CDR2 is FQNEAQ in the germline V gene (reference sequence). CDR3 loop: CASPGGASTDTQYF. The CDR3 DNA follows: TGTGCCAGCCCGGGGGGGGCTAGCACAGATACGCAGTATTTT.

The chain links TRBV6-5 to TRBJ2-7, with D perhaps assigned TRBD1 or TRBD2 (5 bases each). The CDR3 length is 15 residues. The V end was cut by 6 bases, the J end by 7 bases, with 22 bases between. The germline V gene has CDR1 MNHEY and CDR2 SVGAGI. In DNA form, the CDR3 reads TGTGCCAGCAGCCTAAGGACCTATGGGACCGGGGAGCAGTACTTC. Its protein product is CASSLRTYGTGEQYF.

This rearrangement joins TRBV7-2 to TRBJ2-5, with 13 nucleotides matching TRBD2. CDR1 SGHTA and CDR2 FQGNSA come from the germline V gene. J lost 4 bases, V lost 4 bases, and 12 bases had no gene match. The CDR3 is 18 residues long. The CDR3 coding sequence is TGTGCCAGCAGCTCGACACTAGCGGGAGGGCCAAGAGGAGAGACCCAGTACTTC. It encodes CASSSTLAGGPRGETQYF.

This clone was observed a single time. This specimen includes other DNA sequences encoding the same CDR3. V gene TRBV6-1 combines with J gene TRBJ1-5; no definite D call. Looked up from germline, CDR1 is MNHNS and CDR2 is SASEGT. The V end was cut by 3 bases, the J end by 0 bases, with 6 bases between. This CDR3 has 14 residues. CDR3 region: CASSDRYSNQPQHF. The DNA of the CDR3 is TGTGCCAGCAGTGACCGCTATAGCAATCAGCCCCAGCATTTT.

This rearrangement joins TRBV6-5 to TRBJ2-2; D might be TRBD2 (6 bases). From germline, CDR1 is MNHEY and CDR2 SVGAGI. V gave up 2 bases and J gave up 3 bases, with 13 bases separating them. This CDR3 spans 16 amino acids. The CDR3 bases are TGTGCCAGCAGTTACCCGGCAGGGAGGTACACCGGGGAGCTGTTTTTT. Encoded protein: CASSYPAGRYTGELFF.

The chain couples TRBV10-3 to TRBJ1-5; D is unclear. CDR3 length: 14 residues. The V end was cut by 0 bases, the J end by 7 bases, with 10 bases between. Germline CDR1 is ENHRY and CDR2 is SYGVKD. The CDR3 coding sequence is TGTGCCATCAGTGAGTCGAATCTGGGCCAGCCCCAGCATTTT. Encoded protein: CAISESNLGQPQHF.

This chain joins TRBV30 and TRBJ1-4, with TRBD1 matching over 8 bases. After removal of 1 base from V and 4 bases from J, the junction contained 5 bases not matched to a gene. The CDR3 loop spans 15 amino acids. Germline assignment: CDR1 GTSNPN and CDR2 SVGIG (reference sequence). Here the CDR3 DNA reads TGTGCCTGGAGTGACTTGACAGGGGTTAATGAAAAACTGTTTTTT. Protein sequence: CAWSDLTGVNEKLFF.

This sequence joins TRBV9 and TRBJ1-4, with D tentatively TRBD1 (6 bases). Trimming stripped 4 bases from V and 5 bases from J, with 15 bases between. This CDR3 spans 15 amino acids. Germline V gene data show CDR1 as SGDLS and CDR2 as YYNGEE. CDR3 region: CASSSRQDRNEKLFF. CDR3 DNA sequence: TGTGCCAGCAGCTCAAGACAGGACCGAAATGAAAAACTGTTTTTT.

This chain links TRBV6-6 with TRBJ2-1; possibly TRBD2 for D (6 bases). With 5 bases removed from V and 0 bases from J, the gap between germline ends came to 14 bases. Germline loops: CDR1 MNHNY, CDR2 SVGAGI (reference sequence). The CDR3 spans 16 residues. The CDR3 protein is CASSPPYGSSYNEQFF. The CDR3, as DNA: TGTGCCAGCAGTCCCCCTTACGGGAGCTCCTACAATGAGCAGTTCTTC.

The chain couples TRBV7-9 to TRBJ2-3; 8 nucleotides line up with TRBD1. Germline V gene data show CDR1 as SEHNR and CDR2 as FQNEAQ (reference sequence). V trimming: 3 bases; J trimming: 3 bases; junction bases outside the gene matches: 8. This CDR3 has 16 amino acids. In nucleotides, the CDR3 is TGTGCCAGCAGCTTCGGTTCAGGGGGCATGACAGATACGCAGTATTTT. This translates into CASSFGSGGMTDTQYF.

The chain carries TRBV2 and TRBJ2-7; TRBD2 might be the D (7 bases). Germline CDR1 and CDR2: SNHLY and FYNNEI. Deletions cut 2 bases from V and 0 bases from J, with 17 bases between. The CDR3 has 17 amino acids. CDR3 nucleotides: TGTGCCAGCAGTGAATTTGGGGGGGGCGAGAGCTCCTACGAGCAGTACTTC. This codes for CASSEFGGGESSYEQYF.